One and the same sample provided the 7 T cell receptor beta chains below, sequenced in a study of cytomegalovirus exposure and HLA in healthy donors. The study ran its PCR with 60 Vbeta and 13 Jbeta primers. Measured with immunoSEQ multiplex PCR; TCRdb has only the in-frame clones, and not every one. The table includes some 110,000 clones, about four fifths detected once. The sample consisted of PBMCs. The receptors were sampled from a man aged 30-40 years in good health and CMV-seronegative.

This clone was seen once. This chain uses TRBV9 with TRBJ1-2, with D tentatively TRBD1 (5 bases). In germline, CDR1 is SGDLS, CDR2 YYNGEE. The CDR3 contains 11 residues. The ends were cut back, 2 bases at V and 8 bases at J, with 7 bases in the middle. CDR3 region: CASSVGAGYTF. DNA for the CDR3: TGTGCCAGCAGCGTTGGGGCCGGCTACACCTTC.

V gene TRBV12-2 combines with J gene TRBJ2-5; the DNA was not used to check the table's D call, TRBD2. TRBV12-2 is recorded as a pseudogene. The CDR3 has 17 residues. DNA of the CDR3: TGTGCAAGTCGCTTAAAGTGCTGCGACCTAGCGTTAAAGGAGCAGTACTTC. Protein product: CASRLKCCDLALKEQYF.

This rearrangement joins TRBV12-5 to TRBJ1-2, with TRBD1 identical over 9 bases. Trimming took 7 bases from V and 7 from J; bases not matched to a gene: 4. This CDR3 region has 12 residues. The germline CDR1 and CDR2 sequences are LGHNT and FRNRAP. CDR3 region: CASDQDRGGYTF. The CDR3 DNA follows: TGTGCTAGTGATCAGGACAGGGGTGGCTACACCTTC.

This chain connects TRBV28 to TRBJ2-5, with D perhaps matching TRBD2 (7 bases). Germline CDR1 MDHEN, CDR2 SYDVKM. The CDR3 covers 14 residues. Trimming removed 7 bases at V and 4 bases at J, with 16 bases between. The CDR3 reads CASTMGGGIETQYF. CDR3 nucleotide sequence: TGTGCCAGCACGATGGGAGGGGGTATAGAGACCCAGTACTTC.

V gene TRBV4-3 combines with J gene TRBJ2-7; D might be TRBD1 (5 bases). CDR1 is LGHNA and CDR2 is YSLEER in the germline V gene. Trimming pared 4 bases from V and 5 bases from J, leaving 18 bases between. This CDR3 has 15 amino acids. CDR3 nucleotides: TGCGCCAGCAGCCCGGGCAGGGCAGGGTCCGACGAGCAGTACTTC. Encoded protein: CASSPGRAGSDEQYF.

The V call is TRBV5-6, the J call TRBJ1-1, with D tentatively TRBD1 (6 bases). The CDR3 is 16 amino acids. Trimming left V 4 bases short and J 0 bases short, with 16 bases between. CDR1 and CDR2 (germline): SGHDT, YYEEEE. As DNA, the CDR3 is TGTGCCAGCAGCCGAGACAGGAACCCCTTGAACACTGAAGCTTTCTTT. Encoded protein: CASSRDRNPLNTEAFF.

The chain has TRBV6-1 and TRBJ2-1; D gene uncertain. The CDR3 runs to 15 residues. Germline V gene sequence: CDR1 MNHNS, CDR2 SASEGT. V lost 2 bases, J lost 0 bases, and 8 bases lay in between. CDR3 sequence (DNA): TGTGCCAGCAGTGAACTATCGAGCTCCTACAATGAGCAGTTCTTC. This codes for CASSELSSSYNEQFF.